The 25 T cell receptor beta chains listed next were all sequenced from one sample in a study of early stage breast cancer tumors. Profiling relied on immunoSEQ multiplex PCR, and the TCRdb table lists in-frame clones only, not all of them. Here the sample spans tens of thousands of clones, roughly two thirds being singletons. The specimen was blood. Receptor source: a person aged 45-65 years with breast cancer.

This clone was recorded once. The CDR3 region has the DNA TGTGCCAGCAGGGCGGGACCGTTTGAAGCTTTCTTT. Residues: CASRAGPFEAFF. The genes are TRBV2 and TRBJ1-1, with D possibly TRBD1 on 5 matching bases. Germline loops: CDR1 SNHLY, CDR2 FYNNEI. The CDR3 sequence is 12 residues long. Deletions cut 6 bases from V and 7 bases from J, with 12 bases between.

The chain joins TRBV5-4 to TRBJ2-5, with 14 bases aligning to TRBD2. CDR1 is SGHNT and CDR2 is YYREEE in the germline V gene (reference sequence). CDR3 length: 16 amino acids. V gave up 3 bases and J gave up 5 bases; unmatched junction bases: 6. CDR3 DNA sequence: TGTGCCAGCAGCTCGGTCGGACTAGCGGGAGGTGAGACCCAGTACTTC. It translates to CASSSVGLAGGETQYF.

This clone has more than one count but fewer than ten. The chain combines TRBV4-3 with TRBJ2-2, with a weak D call TRBD2 (5 bases). The CDR3 has 14 residues. Trimming removed 5 bases from V and 1 base from J, with 8 bases in between. Germline loops: CDR1 LGHNA, CDR2 YSLEER. For the CDR3, the DNA is TGCGCCAGCAGCTTCCGGGAGAACACCGGGGAGCTGTTTTTT. It specifies CASSFRENTGELFF.

The J gene is TRBJ1-3, the V gene TRBV18; D is unresolved. V was pared by 4 bases and J by 6 bases, with 7 bases between. CDR1 is KGHSH and CDR2 is LQKENI in the germline V gene. CDR3 length: 12 amino acids. CDR3 loop: CASSHDPNTIYF. Written as DNA, the CDR3 is TGTGCCAGCTCACACGACCCAAACACCATATATTTT. Full variable domain (missing parts from reference TRBV18 and TRBJ1-3): NAGVMQNPRHLVRRRGQEARLRCSPMKGHSHVYWYRQLPEEGLKFMVYLQKENIIDESGMPKERFSAEFPKEGPSILRIQQVVRGDSAAYFCASSHDPNTIYFGEGSWLTVV.

The gene calls are TRBV5-4 and TRBJ2-7; 8 nucleotides match TRBD2. Germline-derived CDR1 and CDR2 are SGHNT and YYREEE (reference sequence). The CDR3 totals 16 residues. Germline trimming cut 0 bases from V and 5 bases from J; bases unmatched to any gene: 10. The CDR3, as DNA: TGTGCCAGCAGCTTGGCGGGAACGGGAGGGCGGCACGAGCAGTACTTC. This gives the protein CASSLAGTGGRHEQYF.

This chain joins TRBV6-5 and TRBJ2-1; D may be TRBD2 (5 bases). The CDR3 has 16 residues. Germline V gene data show CDR1 as MNHEY and CDR2 as SVGAGI. Trimming left V 2 bases short and J 4 bases short, with 15 bases between. The CDR3 DNA follows: TGTGCCAGCAGTTACGGGCATGGTCGGGGTTACAATGAGCAGTTCTTC. Protein: CASSYGHGRGYNEQFF.

The count of this clone is one. The V gene is TRBV4-3, the J gene TRBJ2-1, with 14 bases that match TRBD2. Germline CDR1 LGHNA, CDR2 YSLEER. After removal of 1 base from V and 7 bases from J, the junction contained 0 bases not matched to a gene. CDR3 length: 15 residues. The DNA of the CDR3 is TGCGCCAGCAGCCAAGGGACTAGCGGGGGGAATGAGCAGTTCTTC. Translating gives CASSQGTSGGNEQFF.

In this sample, this clone turned up once. The rearrangement links TRBV7-6 to TRBJ2-5; TRBD1 matches at 8 bases. The germline CDR1 and CDR2 sequences are SGHVS and FNYEAQ. With 4 bases clipped from V and 3 bases from J, the junction kept 7 bases outside the gene matches. The length of the CDR3 is 15 residues. The CDR3 DNA reads TGTGCCAGCAGCTACGAATGGGGACAGGAAGAGACCCAGTACTTC. This codes for CASSYEWGQEETQYF.

This chain joins TRBV5-4 and TRBJ2-7; TRBD2 agrees at 12 bases. From germline, CDR1 is SGHNT and CDR2 YYREEE (reference sequence). The CDR3 is 16 amino acids. With 0 bases clipped from V and 2 bases from J, the junction kept 3 bases outside the gene matches. This CDR3 is CASSLEGLAGTYEQYF. CDR3 DNA sequence: TGTGCCAGCAGCTTGGAAGGACTAGCGGGGACCTACGAGCAGTACTTC.

V usage is TRBV4-2 and J usage is TRBJ2-1, with 11 bases fitting TRBD2. With V trimmed by 1 base and J by 8 bases, 7 bases remained unmatched. Germline values: CDR1 LGHNA, CDR2 YNFKEQ. This CDR3 spans 16 amino acids. The CDR3 bases are TGTGCCAGCAGCCAAGCCCTAGCGGGAGGTTGGTATGAGCAGTTCTTC. This translates into CASSQALAGGWYEQFF.

This clone was counted a single time. The J gene is TRBJ1-5, the V gene TRBV6-6, with TRBD1 matching 7 bases. The V gene end was trimmed by 6 bases and the J gene end by 6 bases; junction bases not matched to a gene: 8. Germline V lookup: CDR1 MNHNY, CDR2 SVGAGI (reference sequence). This CDR3 is built from 14 residues. CDR3: CASSDRAGGQPQHF. The CDR3, as DNA: TGTGCCAGCAGCGACAGGGCGGGCGGTCAGCCCCAGCATTTT.

The V call is TRBV4-1, the J call TRBJ1-5, with 7 nucleotides matching TRBD1. Per germline, CDR1 MGHRA and CDR2 YSYEKL. After removal of 2 bases from V and 0 bases from J, the junction contained 10 bases not matched to a gene. This CDR3 has 18 amino acids. CDR3 nucleotide sequence: TGCGCCAGCAGCCAAAGATGGGGGGGACAGAATAGCAATCAGCCCCAGCATTTT. Translating it yields CASSQRWGGQNSNQPQHF.

The J gene is TRBJ2-5, the V gene TRBV5-1; no reliable D call. Germline V gene data show CDR1 as SGHRS and CDR2 as YFSETQ. The V end was cut by 4 bases, the J end by 2 bases, with 15 bases between. The CDR3 runs 15 residues. The CDR3 region is CASSAPDRGQETQYF. The CDR3 DNA reads TGCGCCAGCAGCGCCCCGGACCGCGGTCAAGAGACCCAGTACTTC.

This clone was seen a handful of times. The chain links TRBV5-1 to TRBJ2-7; 10 positions agree with TRBD2. CDR3 length equals 16 residues. V shed 0 bases, J shed 0 bases, and the junction held 3 bases outside the gene matches. In germline, CDR1 is SGHRS, CDR2 YFSETQ. CDR3 in amino acids: CASSLDTSGASYEQYF. The DNA for the CDR3 is TGCGCCAGCAGCTTGGATACTAGCGGGGCCTCCTACGAGCAGTACTTC.

The V gene is TRBV27, the J gene TRBJ1-4, with TRBD1 matching over 7 bases. This CDR3 contains 14 residues. Germline CDR1 MNHEY, CDR2 SMNVEV (reference sequence). V was clipped by 3 bases and J by 7 bases; unmatched bases: 5. The CDR3 loop reads CASSFRGGIEKLFF. Here the CDR3 DNA reads TGTGCCAGCAGTTTCAGGGGGGGGATTGAAAAACTGTTTTTT.

Concerning this clone itself: This is likely a read error, given that the CDR3 carries no conserved phenylalanine or tryptophan at its end. The DNA is omitted, as the CDR3 cannot be located on it reliably, and the CDR3 follows TCRdb's listing. The chain joins TRBV28 to TRBJ1-4. The V gene's germline CDR1 is MDHEN and CDR2 SYDVKM. The CDR3 adds up to 13 amino acids, both ends counted. CDR3 sequence: CASRLGGSDPHFS.

This chain links TRBV30 with TRBJ1-5; D not resolved. Germline V gene data show CDR1 as GTSNPN and CDR2 as SVGIG (reference sequence). The CDR3 length is 14 residues. V was pared by 1 base and J by 3 bases, with 10 bases between. CDR3: CAWSGLNDNQPQHF. CDR3 bases: TGTGCCTGGAGTGGACTGAATGACAATCAGCCCCAGCATTTT.

The chain has TRBV9 and TRBJ1-1; no clear D gene. CDR3 length: 14 residues. The germline V and J ends were trimmed by 4 bases and 0 bases, with 10 bases remaining between them. CDR1 and CDR2 (germline): SGDLS, YYNGEE. The CDR3 loop reads CASSPTLLNTEAFF. For the CDR3, the DNA is TGTGCCAGCAGCCCCACCTTATTGAACACTGAAGCTTTCTTT. The variable domain in full, completed from reference TRBV9 and TRBJ1-1, reads DSGVTQTPKHLITATGQRVTLRCSPRSGDLSVYWYQQSLDQGLQFLIQYYNGEERAKGNILERFSAQQFPDLHSELNLSSLELGDSALYFCASSPTLLNTEAFFGQGTRLTVV.

The chain has TRBV29-1 and TRBJ1-1, with TRBD1 identical over 9 bases. The CDR3 is 14 residues long. Germline assignment: CDR1 SQVTM and CDR2 ANQGSEA. V lost 7 bases to trimming and J lost 1 base; unmatched junction nucleotides: 7. The CDR3 sequence is CSAYRGLGNTEAFF. The DNA of the CDR3 is TGCAGCGCGTACAGGGGGCTCGGGAACACTGAAGCTTTCTTT.

This clone was recorded once. The gene calls are TRBV5-6 and TRBJ2-7, with D possibly TRBD2 on 5 matching bases. This CDR3 has 12 residues. With 4 bases removed from V and 7 bases from J, the gap between germline ends came to 12 bases. Germline V gives CDR1 SGHDT, CDR2 YYEEEE. CDR3 sequence: CASSHAAGEQYF. The CDR3 region has the DNA TGTGCCAGCAGCCACGCGGCGGGTGAGCAGTACTTC.

The V and J genes are TRBV2 and TRBJ2-3; TRBD2 is a possible D gene (6 bases). This CDR3 is built from 15 residues. V dropped 3 bases and J dropped 6 bases, with 16 bases sitting between them. Germline V gene lookup returns CDR1 SNHLY and CDR2 FYNNEI. The CDR3 DNA reads as TGTGCCAGCAGTGATCGTAGTGGGAGGCTTGATACGCAGTATTTT. This sequence encodes CASSDRSGRLDTQYF.

The rearrangement uses TRBV7-2 and TRBJ2-3, with D possibly being TRBD2 (5 bases). The CDR3 extends over 15 amino acids. Germline CDR1 is SGHTA and CDR2 is FQGNSA. With 2 bases removed from V and 6 bases from J, the gap between germline ends came to 15 bases. CDR3 bases: TGTGCCAGCAGCTTACCAGCTGGACGAGGGGATACGCAGTATTTT. Translation: CASSLPAGRGDTQYF.

The chain employs TRBV19 and TRBJ1-1; TRBD1 matches at 7 bases. The V segment lost 7 bases and the J segment 3 bases; nucleotides outside the gene matches: 14. CDR1 LNHDA and CDR2 SQIVND come from the germline V gene (reference sequence). This CDR3 is 16 amino acids long. CDR3 coding DNA: TGTGCCAGTACCCCTGGGGTCAGGGGGTTGTACACTGAAGCTTTCTTT. Amino acid sequence: CASTPGVRGLYTEAFF. The full variable domain, completed using reference TRBV19 and TRBJ1-1, is DGGITQSPKYLFRKEGQNVTLSCEQNLNHDAMYWYRQDPGQGLRLIYYSQIVNDFQKGDIAEGYSVSREKKESFPLTVTSAQKNPTAFYLCASTPGVRGLYTEAFFGQGTRLTVV.

The rearrangement uses TRBV19 and TRBJ2-1; 10 bases are shared with TRBD1. Germline loops: CDR1 LNHDA, CDR2 SQIVND (reference sequence). The CDR3 is made up of 14 amino acids. Trimming took 6 bases from V and 4 from J; bases not matched to a gene: 3. As DNA, the CDR3 is TGTGCCAGTAGCCGGGGACAGGGGTACAATGAGCAGTTCTTC. It specifies CASSRGQGYNEQFF.

The table lists this clone with a few counts. The rearrangement joins TRBV30 to TRBJ1-2; D gene unclear. The CDR3 totals 13 residues. CDR1 GTSNPN and CDR2 SVGIG come from the germline V gene (reference sequence). The V gene lost 3 bases and the J gene lost 3 bases, with 11 bases spanning the gap. In nucleotides, the CDR3 is TGTGCCTGGAGCGCCGGGGAGGACTATGGCTACACCTTC. As protein: CAWSAGEDYGYTF.